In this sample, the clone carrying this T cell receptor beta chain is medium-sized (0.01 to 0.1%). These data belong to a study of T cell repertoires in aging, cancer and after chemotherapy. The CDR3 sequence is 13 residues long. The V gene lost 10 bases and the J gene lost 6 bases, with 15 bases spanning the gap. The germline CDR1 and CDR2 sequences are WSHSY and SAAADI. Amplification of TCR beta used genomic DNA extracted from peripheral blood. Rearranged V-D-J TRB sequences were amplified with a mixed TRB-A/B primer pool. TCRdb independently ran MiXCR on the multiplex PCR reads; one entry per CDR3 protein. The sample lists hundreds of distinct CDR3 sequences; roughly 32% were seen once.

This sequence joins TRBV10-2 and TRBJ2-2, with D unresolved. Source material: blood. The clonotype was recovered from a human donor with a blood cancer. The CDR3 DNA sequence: TGCGCCACCTTCCCCTCGAGACCCGGGGAGCTGTTTTTT. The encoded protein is CATFPSRPGELFF.